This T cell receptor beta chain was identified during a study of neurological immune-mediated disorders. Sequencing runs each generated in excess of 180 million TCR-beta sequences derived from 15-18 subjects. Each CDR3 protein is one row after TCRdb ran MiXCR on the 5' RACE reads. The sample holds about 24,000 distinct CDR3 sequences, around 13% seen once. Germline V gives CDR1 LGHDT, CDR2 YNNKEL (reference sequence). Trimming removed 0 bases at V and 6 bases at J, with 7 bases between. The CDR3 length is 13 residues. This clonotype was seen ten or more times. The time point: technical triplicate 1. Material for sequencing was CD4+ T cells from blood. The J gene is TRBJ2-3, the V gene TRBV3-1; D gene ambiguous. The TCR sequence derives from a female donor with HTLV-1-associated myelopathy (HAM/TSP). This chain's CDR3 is CASSQDISDTQYF. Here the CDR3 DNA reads TGTGCCAGCAGCCAAGATATTTCGGATACGCAGTATTTT.